This T cell receptor beta chain was obtained from a study of CD8+CD57+ T cells in acquired aplastic anemia. Study-level points and caveats: Patients and controls had CD8+ Simpson's diversity values that were not significantly distinct.

In germline, CDR1 is LNHDA, CDR2 SQIVND (reference sequence). This CDR3 spans 13 amino acids. V lost 8 bases to trimming and J lost 3 bases; unmatched junction nucleotides: 6. The template for TCR beta VDJ and CDR3 sequence profiling was genomic DNA. TCRdb itself ran the reads through MiXCR, one entry per CDR3 protein. The sample carries about 48,000 distinct CDR3 sequences, 70% to 80% recorded once. As for this clonotype: Its antigen remains unidentified.

The genes are TRBV19 and TRBJ2-7; 8 bases are a match to TRBD1. The sequenced sample was sorted CD4+, CD8+, or CD8+CD57+ T cells (not recorded which) from PBMCs. The TCR originated in a human donor in good health, serving as a control. The chain's CDR3 is CASSTGEGYEQYF. The CDR3 coding sequence is TGTGCCAGTTCGACAGGGGAAGGCTACGAGCAGTACTTC.